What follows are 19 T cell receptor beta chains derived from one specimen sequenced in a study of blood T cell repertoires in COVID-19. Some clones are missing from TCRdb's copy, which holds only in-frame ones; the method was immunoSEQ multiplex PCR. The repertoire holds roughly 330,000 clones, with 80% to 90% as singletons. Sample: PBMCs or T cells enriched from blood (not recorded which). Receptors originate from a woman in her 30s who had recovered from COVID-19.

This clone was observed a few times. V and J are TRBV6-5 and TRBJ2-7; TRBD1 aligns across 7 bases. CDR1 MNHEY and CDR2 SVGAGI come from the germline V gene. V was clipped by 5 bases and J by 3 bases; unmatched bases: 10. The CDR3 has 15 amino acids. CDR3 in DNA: TGTGCCAGCAGTCAATTCGACAGGGCAATCTACGAGCAGTACTTC. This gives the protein CASSQFDRAIYEQYF.

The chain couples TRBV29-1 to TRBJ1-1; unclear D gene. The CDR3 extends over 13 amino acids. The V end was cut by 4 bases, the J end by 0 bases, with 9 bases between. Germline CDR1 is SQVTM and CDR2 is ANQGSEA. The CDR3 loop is CSVGARLNTEAFF. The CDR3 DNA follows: TGCAGCGTTGGGGCCAGATTGAACACTGAAGCTTTCTTT.

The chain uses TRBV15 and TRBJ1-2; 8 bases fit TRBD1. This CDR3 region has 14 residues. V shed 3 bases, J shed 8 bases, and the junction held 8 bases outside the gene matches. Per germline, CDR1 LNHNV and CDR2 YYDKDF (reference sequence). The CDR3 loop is CATSRPDRVRGYTF. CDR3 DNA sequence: TGTGCCACCAGCAGGCCGGACAGGGTGAGGGGCTACACCTTC.

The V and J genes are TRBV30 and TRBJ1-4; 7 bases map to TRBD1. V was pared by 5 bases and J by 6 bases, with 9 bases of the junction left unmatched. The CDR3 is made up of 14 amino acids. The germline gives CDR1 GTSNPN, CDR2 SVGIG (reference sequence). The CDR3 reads CAWGRQGLDEKLFF. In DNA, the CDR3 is TGTGCCTGGGGGAGACAGGGACTTGATGAAAAACTGTTTTTT.

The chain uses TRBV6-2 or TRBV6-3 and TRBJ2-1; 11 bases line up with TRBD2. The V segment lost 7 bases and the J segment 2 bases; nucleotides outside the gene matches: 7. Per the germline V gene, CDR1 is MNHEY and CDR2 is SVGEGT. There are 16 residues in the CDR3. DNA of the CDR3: TGTGCCAGCACCCCGGTGGGACTAGCGGCCTACAATGAGCAGTTCTTC. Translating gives CASTPVGLAAYNEQFF.

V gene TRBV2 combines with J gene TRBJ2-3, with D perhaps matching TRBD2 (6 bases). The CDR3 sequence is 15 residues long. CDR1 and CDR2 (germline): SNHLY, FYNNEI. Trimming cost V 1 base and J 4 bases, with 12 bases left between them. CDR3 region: CASSEVNWGADTQYF. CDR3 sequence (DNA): TGTGCCAGCAGTGAAGTCAATTGGGGGGCAGATACGCAGTATTTT.

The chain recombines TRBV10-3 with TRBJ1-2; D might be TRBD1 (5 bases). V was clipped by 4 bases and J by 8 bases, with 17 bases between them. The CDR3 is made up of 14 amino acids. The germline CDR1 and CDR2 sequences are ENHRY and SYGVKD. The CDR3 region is CAISVSGGDNGYTF. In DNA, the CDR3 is TGTGCCATCAGTGTGTCAGGAGGGGATAACGGCTACACCTTC.

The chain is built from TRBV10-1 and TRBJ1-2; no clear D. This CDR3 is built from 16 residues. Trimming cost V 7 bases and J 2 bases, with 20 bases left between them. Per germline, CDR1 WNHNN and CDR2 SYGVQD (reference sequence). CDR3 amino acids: CASTINNSVRNYGYTF. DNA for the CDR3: TGCGCCAGCACCATCAATAATTCCGTGAGAAACTATGGCTACACCTTC.

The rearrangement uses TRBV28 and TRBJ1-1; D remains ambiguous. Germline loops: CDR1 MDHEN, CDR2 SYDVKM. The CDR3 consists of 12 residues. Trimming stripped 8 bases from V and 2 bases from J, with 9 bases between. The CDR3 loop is CASLHSNTEAFF. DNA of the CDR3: TGTGCCAGCCTTCACAGCAACACTGAAGCTTTCTTT.

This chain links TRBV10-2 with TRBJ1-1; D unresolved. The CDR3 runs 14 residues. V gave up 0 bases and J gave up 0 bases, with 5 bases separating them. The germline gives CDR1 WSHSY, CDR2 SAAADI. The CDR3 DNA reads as TGCGCCAGCAGTGAGTCGTCGGTGAACACTGAAGCTTTCTTT. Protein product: CASSESSVNTEAFF.

The chain's CDR3 is CASSLEGRGILGYTF. The CDR3 DNA reads as TGCGCCAGCAGCTTGGAAGGCAGGGGGATATTAGGCTACACCTTC. V and J are TRBV5-1 and TRBJ1-2; 7 positions match TRBD1. From germline, CDR1 is SGHRS and CDR2 YFSETQ. This CDR3 spans 15 amino acids. J lost 8 bases, V lost 0 bases, and 10 bases had no gene match.

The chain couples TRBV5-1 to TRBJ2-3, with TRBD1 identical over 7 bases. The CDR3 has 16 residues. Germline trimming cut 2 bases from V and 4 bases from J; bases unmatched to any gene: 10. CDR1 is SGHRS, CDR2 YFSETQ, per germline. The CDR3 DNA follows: TGCGCCAGCAGCTTCGGTAGGGGGCTAGGCTCAGATACGCAGTATTTT. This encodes CASSFGRGLGSDTQYF.

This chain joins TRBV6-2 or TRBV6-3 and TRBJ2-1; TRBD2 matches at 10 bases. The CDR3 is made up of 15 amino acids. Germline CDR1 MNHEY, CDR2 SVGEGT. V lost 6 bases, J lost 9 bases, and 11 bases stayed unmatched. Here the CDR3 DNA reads TGTGCCAGCAGCTTCAGCGGGGGGGCCAGGTTTGAGCAGTTCTTC. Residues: CASSFSGGARFEQFF.

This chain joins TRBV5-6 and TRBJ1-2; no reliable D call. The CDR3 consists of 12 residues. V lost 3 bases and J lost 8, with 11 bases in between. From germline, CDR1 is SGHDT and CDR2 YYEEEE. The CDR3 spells CASSSRLSGYTF. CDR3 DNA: TGTGCCAGCAGCTCCAGATTATCCGGCTACACCTTC.

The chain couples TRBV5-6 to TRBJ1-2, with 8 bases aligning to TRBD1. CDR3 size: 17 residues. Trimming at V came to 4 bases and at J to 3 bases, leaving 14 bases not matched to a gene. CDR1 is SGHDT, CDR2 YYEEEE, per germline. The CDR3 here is CASSIGQGGGAHYGYTF. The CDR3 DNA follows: TGTGCCAGCAGCATAGGACAGGGCGGAGGGGCCCACTATGGCTACACCTTC.

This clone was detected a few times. CDR3 residues: CASRRTGGSGNTIYF. The CDR3 region has the DNA TGTGCCAGTAGGCGGACAGGCGGCTCTGGAAACACCATATATTTT. J is TRBJ1-3 and V is TRBV19, with TRBD1 matching 7 bases. J gave up 0 bases and V 6 bases, and 5 bases lay outside the gene matches. The CDR3 runs 15 residues. Germline V gene sequence: CDR1 LNHDA, CDR2 SQIVND (reference sequence).

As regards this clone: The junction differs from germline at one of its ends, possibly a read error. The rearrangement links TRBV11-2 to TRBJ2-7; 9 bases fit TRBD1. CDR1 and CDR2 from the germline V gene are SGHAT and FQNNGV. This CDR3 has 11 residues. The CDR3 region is CASSLGDRENF. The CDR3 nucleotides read TGTGCCAGCAGCTTAGGGGACAGGGAGAACTTC.

CDR3 DNA sequence: TGTGCCAGCAGCCTCTCTGGGGGGGAAATTCAGTACTTC. Translated, it gives CASSLSGGEIQYF. V is TRBV5-6 and J is TRBJ2-4; TRBD2 agrees at 7 bases. Germline CDR1 SGHDT, CDR2 YYEEEE. Germline trimming cut 4 bases from V and 10 bases from J; bases unmatched to any gene: 8. The CDR3 length is 13 residues.

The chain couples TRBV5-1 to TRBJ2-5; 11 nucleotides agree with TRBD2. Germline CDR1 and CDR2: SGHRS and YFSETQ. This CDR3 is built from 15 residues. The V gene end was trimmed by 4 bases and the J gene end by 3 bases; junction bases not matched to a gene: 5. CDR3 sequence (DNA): TGCGCCAGCAGCGCTGAACTAGCGGGGGAAGAGACCCAGTACTTC. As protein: CASSAELAGEETQYF. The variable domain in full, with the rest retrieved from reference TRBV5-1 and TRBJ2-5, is KAGVTQTPRYLIKTRGQQVTLSCSPISGHRSVSWYQQTPGQGLQFLFEYFSETQRNKGNFPGRFSGRQFSNSRSEMNVSTLELGDSALYLCASSAELAGEETQYFGPGTRLLVL.